Below are 15 T cell receptor beta chains sequenced from a single sample in a study of response to subunit inactivated influenza vaccine (dated by TCRdb to the late 2010s). The method was RT-PCR. Sequencing relied on an Illumina HiSeq 2500. The public reads were quality trimmed at Q25 with fastp and then assembled into clones with MiXCR by TCRdb, keeping productive beta chains. Rows are combined by CDR3 protein, so each entry shows the most common genes and DNA. This sample lists about 540,000 distinct CDR3 sequences; 20% to 25% were detected once. Clones ranked in the top ten supply approximately 2.9% of the sample. The same data also went into a second study, on T cells expressing NK-cell markers. From the second report: TCR beta cDNA libraries were prepared using 5'RACE template switching, which introduced a universal primer site and unique molecular identifiers.

Material: CD4+ T cells sorted from PBMCs, obtained 11 to 12 days after vaccination. Every receptor here comes from a middle-aged man who received an inactivated influenza vaccine. Donor details come from another sample of the same person, matched by shared clones.

In its sample, this clonotype was seen a few times. This sequence joins TRBV20-1 and TRBJ1-6; D perhaps matches TRBD1 (5 bases). Germline lookup yields CDR1 DFQATT and CDR2 SNEGSKA (reference sequence). V lost 0 bases and J 7 bases, leaving 13 bases between the germline ends. This CDR3 is built from 15 residues. CDR3 region: CSARDYQGGNSPLHF. CDR3 DNA sequence: TGCAGTGCTAGAGATTACCAGGGTGGGAATTCACCCCTCCACTTT.

This clonotype came up a few times. The J gene is TRBJ2-3, the V gene TRBV29-1; 14 nucleotides agree with TRBD2. CDR1 is SQVTM and CDR2 is ANQGSEA in the germline V gene. With V trimmed by 7 bases and J by 6 bases, 3 bases remained unmatched. This CDR3 region has 13 residues. The CDR3 loop reads CSARTSGRDTQYF. Written as DNA, the CDR3 is TGCAGCGCCAGGACTAGCGGGAGGGATACGCAGTATTTT.

The rearrangement links TRBV5-1 to TRBJ2-3; D is perhaps TRBD1 (5 bases). Germline V CDR1 and CDR2: SGHRS, YFSETQ. This CDR3 is 16 amino acids long. Deletions cut 0 bases from V and 4 bases from J, with 15 bases between. CDR3 sequence reads: CASSLGGGSISDTQYF. In nucleotides, the CDR3 is TGCGCCAGCAGCTTGGGGGGCGGAAGCATTTCAGATACGCAGTATTTT.

This clonotype was seen more than once but under ten times. This sequence joins TRBV18 and TRBJ2-5; no clear D gene. This CDR3 is built from 13 residues. Germline CDR1 is KGHSH and CDR2 is LQKENI. V lost 3 bases, J lost 4 bases, and 9 bases lay in between. The CDR3 sequence: CASSPGFGETQYF. For the CDR3, the DNA is TGTGCCAGCTCACCCGGATTCGGAGAGACCCAGTACTTC. The complete variable domain, with remaining parts taken from reference TRBV18 and TRBJ2-5, reads NAGVMQNPRHLVRRRGQEARLRCSPMKGHSHVYWYRQLPEEGLKFMVYLQKENIIDESGMPKERFSAEFPKEGPSILRIQQVVRGDSAAYFCASSPGFGETQYFGPGTRLLVL.

This clonotype was found a few times. The chain has TRBV6-1 and TRBJ1-4, with TRBD1 as a possible D gene (5 bases). Germline assignment: CDR1 MNHNS and CDR2 SASEGT. The CDR3 has 14 amino acids. Between the trimmed V and J ends, which lost 6 bases and 7 bases, there was a span of 15 bases. The CDR3 DNA reads TGTGCCAGCAGACTGGGGCAGGGCGGTGAAAAACTGTTTTTT. Translating gives CASRLGQGGEKLFF.

This clonotype appeared a few times. This rearrangement joins TRBV18 to TRBJ1-1; the match to TRBD1 covers 8 bases. V lost 3 bases and J lost 3; bases outside the gene matches: 3. Germline lookup yields CDR1 KGHSH and CDR2 LQKENI. The CDR3 loop spans 14 amino acids. CDR3 sequence reads: CASSPRTGHTEAFF. The CDR3 nucleotides are TGTGCCAGCTCACCGCGGACAGGGCACACTGAAGCTTTCTTT. Complete variable domain (other parts from reference TRBV18 and TRBJ1-1): NAGVMQNPRHLVRRRGQEARLRCSPMKGHSHVYWYRQLPEEGLKFMVYLQKENIIDESGMPKERFSAEFPKEGPSILRIQQVVRGDSAAYFCASSPRTGHTEAFFGQGTRLTVV.

The genes are TRBV7-2 and TRBJ1-2, with D possibly matching TRBD1 (6 bases). This CDR3 spans 13 amino acids. Germline V gene lookup returns CDR1 SGHTA and CDR2 FQGNSA. With 5 bases removed from V and 3 bases from J, the gap between germline ends came to 10 bases. In DNA form, the CDR3 reads TGTGCCAGCAGCCGGGACACTCACTATGGCTACACCTTC. Translated: CASSRDTHYGYTF.

J is TRBJ2-1 and V is TRBV20-1, with 7 bases matching TRBD2. After removal of 4 bases from V and 4 bases from J, the junction contained 13 bases not matched to a gene. This CDR3 comprises 16 residues. Germline V gene sequence: CDR1 DFQATT, CDR2 SNEGSKA (reference sequence). CDR3 residues: CSATYIRDYQYNEQFF. The DNA of the CDR3 is TGCAGTGCTACTTACATCCGGGACTACCAATACAATGAGCAGTTCTTC.

This clonotype was observed a few times. The genes are TRBV28 and TRBJ1-2; D is unclear. Trimming left V 6 bases short and J 4 bases short, with 9 bases between. The CDR3 has 12 residues. CDR1 MDHEN and CDR2 SYDVKM come from the germline V gene. This chain's CDR3 is CASSQPSYGYTF. The CDR3 bases are TGTGCCAGCAGCCAGCCTTCCTATGGCTACACCTTC.

The gene calls are TRBV20-1 and TRBJ2-7; 10 nucleotides agree with TRBD2. Germline values: CDR1 DFQATT, CDR2 SNEGSKA (reference sequence). The V gene end was trimmed by 2 bases and the J gene end by 2 bases; junction bases not matched to a gene: 3. The CDR3 is made up of 14 amino acids. Here the CDR3 DNA reads TGCAGTGCTAGATTTAGCGGGGGGACCTACGAGCAGTACTTC. This gives the protein CSARFSGGTYEQYF.

In its sample, this clonotype was seen a few times. The junction departs from germline at one end; a sequencing error may be responsible. The chain is built from TRBV29-1 and TRBJ2-5; D is ambiguous. The germline V gene encodes CDR1 SQVTM and CDR2 ANQGSEA. This CDR3 contains 13 residues. The CDR3 nucleotides read TGCAGCGCCGGAACAAGATTCCAACAGACCCAGTACTTC. Its protein is CSAGTRFQQTQYF. The variable domain in full, with the rest retrieved from reference TRBV29-1 and TRBJ2-5, is SAVISQKPSRDICQRGTSLTIQCQVDSQVTMMFWYRQQPGQSLTLIATANQGSEATYESGFVIDKFPISRPNLTFSTLTVSNMSPEDSSIYLCSAGTRFQQTQYFGPGTRLLVL.

This clonotype came up a few times. The chain links TRBV4-3 to TRBJ2-1, with 10 bases identical to TRBD2. Germline V gives CDR1 LGHNA, CDR2 YSLEER. This CDR3 spans 16 amino acids. The V and J ends lost 0 bases and 5 bases, in that order; junction bases with no gene match: 4. The CDR3 region has the DNA TGCGCCAGCAGCCAAGAAGGAGCGGGAGGGGACAATGAGCAGTTCTTC. Protein product: CASSQEGAGGDNEQFF.

The chain employs TRBV27 and TRBJ1-5; a weak D match, TRBD1 (5 bases). The V gene's germline CDR1 is MNHEY and CDR2 SMNVEV (reference sequence). V shed 8 bases and J shed 3 bases, with 14 bases lying between them. This CDR3 is built from 14 residues. CDR3 region: CASSLEGYNQPQHF. CDR3 in DNA: TGTGCCAGCTCCCTCGAGGGGTACAATCAGCCCCAGCATTTT.

As for this clonotype: The junction does not match germline at one end; this may be a read error. The chain is built from TRBV6-2 or TRBV6-3 and TRBJ2-1; 8 bases are a match to TRBD2. The CDR3 runs 16 residues. Germline loops: CDR1 MNHEY, CDR2 SVGEGT. The DNA of the CDR3 is TGTGCCAGCAGCTTAGTGAGCGGGGGCGCTTACAATGAGCAGTCCTTC. Translated, it gives CASSLVSGGAYNEQSF.

V usage is TRBV28 and J usage is TRBJ2-7, with D hard to call. Germline CDR1 MDHEN, CDR2 SYDVKM. Trimming removed 4 bases from V and 4 bases from J, with 23 bases in between. The CDR3 has 17 amino acids. This CDR3 is CASSSATGRAVGYEQYF. The CDR3 DNA is TGTGCCAGCAGTTCGGCTACCGGACGGGCCGTCGGGTACGAGCAGTACTTC. The full variable domain, rest sourced from reference TRBV28 and TRBJ2-7, is DVKVTQSSRYLVKRTGEKVFLECVQDMDHENMFWYRQDPGLGLRLIYFSYDVKMKEKGDIPEGYSVSREKKERFSLILESASTNQTSMYLCASSSATGRAVGYEQYFGPGTRLTVT.